These 8 T cell receptor beta chains were all obtained from the same sample, sequenced in a study of shared clonotypes between healthy human individuals. The data were produced by immunoSEQ multiplex PCR, yet TCRdb's version contains in-frame clones alone and is incomplete. The sample yields 2 million to 2.5 million clones, approximately 94% seen once. The sequenced sample was naive CD4+ T cells sorted from blood. Stated subset: CD45RA+ positively selected. The receptors were gathered from a young man in good health.

The genes are TRBV5-6 and TRBJ1-5; D not resolved. Germline values: CDR1 SGHDT, CDR2 YYEEEE. This CDR3 has 13 amino acids. Trimming left V 4 bases short and J 7 bases short, with 12 bases between. In DNA form, the CDR3 reads TGTGCCAGCAGCCTGGGAGCGAACCAGCCCCAGCATTTT. This codes for CASSLGANQPQHF.

The rearrangement joins TRBV16 to TRBJ1-5; 8 positions agree with TRBD1. This CDR3 has 16 residues. V lost 4 bases, J lost 4 bases, and 9 bases stayed unmatched. Germline values: CDR1 KGHSY, CDR2 FQNENV. The CDR3 protein is CASSPSTGTGNQPQHF. DNA of the CDR3: TGTGCCAGCAGCCCATCGACCGGGACAGGTAATCAGCCCCAGCATTTT.

CDR3 sequence: CASSPPSTGVKHF. In DNA, the CDR3 is TGTGCCAGCTCACCACCGTCAACAGGGGTTAAGCATTTT. V and J are TRBV18 and TRBJ1-5; 7 nucleotides line up with TRBD1. After removal of 0 bases from V and 14 bases from J, the junction contained 7 bases not matched to a gene. In germline, CDR1 is KGHSH, CDR2 LQKENI. The CDR3 runs 13 residues. Looking up the rest from reference TRBV18 and TRBJ1-5 gives the full variable domain: NAGVMQNPRHLVRRRGQEARLRCSPMKGHSHVYWYRQLPEEGLKFMVYLQKENIIDESGMPKERFSAEFPKEGPSILRIQQVVRGDSAAYFCASSPPSTGVKHFGDGTRLSIL.

The chain couples TRBV18 to TRBJ2-2; D is tentatively TRBD1 or TRBD2 (5 bases each). Germline CDR1 KGHSH, CDR2 LQKENI. The CDR3 covers 15 residues. V was clipped by 3 bases and J by 5 bases, with 13 bases between them. As DNA, the CDR3 is TGTGCCAGCTCACCCCGGGACGTTGTTACCGGGGAGCTGTTTTTT. The encoded protein is CASSPRDVVTGELFF.

The V and J genes are TRBV23-1 and TRBJ2-7, with D hard to call. TRBV23-1 is an open reading frame whose function is uncertain. The CDR3 sequence is 15 residues long. V was shortened by 0 bases and J by 1 base, with 10 bases between the two germline ends. This CDR3 reads CASSQSEGRSYEQYF. CDR3 bases: TGCGCCAGCAGTCAATCTGAAGGAAGATCCTACGAGCAGTACTTC.

The chain carries TRBV7-9 and TRBJ1-4; D is uncertain. Deletions cut 1 base from V and 0 bases from J, with 9 bases between. Germline V gene data show CDR1 as SEHNR and CDR2 as FQNEAQ (reference sequence). The CDR3 extends over 16 amino acids. The CDR3 sequence is CASSLGASATNEKLFF. The CDR3 nucleotides are TGTGCCAGCAGCTTAGGTGCTAGCGCAACTAATGAAAAACTGTTTTTT.

This clone was seen just once. The chain links TRBV27 to TRBJ1-6; 8 bases line up with TRBD1. Germline trimming cut 2 bases from V and 6 bases from J; bases unmatched to any gene: 9. This CDR3 has 17 amino acids. CDR1 MNHEY and CDR2 SMNVEV come from the germline V gene (reference sequence). The CDR3 DNA reads TGTGCCAGCAGTTTACTCGGGTCAGGGGGCTTTAATTCACCCCTCCACTTT. Its translation is CASSLLGSGGFNSPLHF.

This chain links TRBV6-5 with TRBJ2-1, with D tentatively TRBD2 (5 bases). CDR1 is MNHEY and CDR2 is SVGAGI in the germline V gene. The CDR3 loop spans 14 amino acids. The V end was cut by 5 bases, the J end by 5 bases, with 13 bases between. This CDR3 reads CASSTLDGDNEQFF. In nucleotides, the CDR3 is TGTGCCAGCAGTACTTTGGACGGGGACAATGAGCAGTTCTTC.